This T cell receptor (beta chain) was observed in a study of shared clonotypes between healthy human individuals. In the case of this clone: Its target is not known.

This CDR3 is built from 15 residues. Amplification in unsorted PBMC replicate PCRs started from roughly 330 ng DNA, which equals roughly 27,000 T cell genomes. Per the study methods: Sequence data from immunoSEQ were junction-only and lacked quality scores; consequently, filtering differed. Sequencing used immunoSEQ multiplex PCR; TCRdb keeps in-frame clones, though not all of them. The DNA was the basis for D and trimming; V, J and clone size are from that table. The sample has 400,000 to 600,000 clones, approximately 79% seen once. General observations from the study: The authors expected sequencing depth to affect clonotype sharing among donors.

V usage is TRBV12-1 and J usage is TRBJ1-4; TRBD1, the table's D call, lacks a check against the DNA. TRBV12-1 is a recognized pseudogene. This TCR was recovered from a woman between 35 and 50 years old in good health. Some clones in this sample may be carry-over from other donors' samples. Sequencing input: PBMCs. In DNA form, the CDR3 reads TGTGCCAGCAGCTTTGTCGCGACAGCTAATGAAAAACTGTTTTTT. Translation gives CASSFVATANEKLFF.